This T cell receptor (beta chain) was sequenced in a study of low-dose radiotherapy and immunotherapy resistance in tumors. Study-wide context: The authors gave intravenous cyclophosphamide 200 mg/m2 every two weeks, one day before radiation and immunotherapy. TRAV and TRBV primers primed cDNA for both TCRalpha and TCRbeta.

PCR amplification of the TCRs was performed with Phusion for approximately 20 PCR cycles, and it relied on a constant-region primer together with a V-primer adapter. Amplification of isolated mRNA was accomplished via in vitro transcription. TCRdb reanalysed the reads using MiXCR and keeps one entry per CDR3 protein. The sample lists tens of thousands of distinct CDR3 sequences, 12% occurring once. V was clipped by 3 bases and J by 5 bases, with 11 bases between them. There are 14 residues in the CDR3. The germline gives CDR1 DFQATT, CDR2 SNEGSKA (reference sequence). This clonotype appeared many times. Time point given: before trial treatment. Along with nivolumab and ipilimumab, donors received aspirin, low-dose cyclophosphamide and low-dose radiotherapy.

J is TRBJ1-6 and V is TRBV20-1; TRBD1 is a possible D gene (5 bases). The TCR comes from a female donor with ovarian cancer. Material: PBMCs, obtained before treatment. As DNA, the CDR3 is TGCAGTGCTAGTCCGGGGGTTAATAATTCACCCCTCCACTTT. Amino acids: CSASPGVNNSPLHF.